The T cell receptor beta chain under discussion was sequenced for a study of human T cells and chemical hapten exposure. Study information: Weekly scalp doses of diphenylcyclopropenone were given to patients during the roughly 23-week study.

Trimming took 2 bases from V and 2 from J; bases not matched to a gene: 0. The CDR3 is 13 residues long. CDR1 KGHSH and CDR2 LQKENI come from the germline V gene. Regarding time point: patch test 1, 2 weeks after DPC sensitization. Treatment defined: therapeutic diphenylcyclopropenone sensitization with weekly scalp DPC. Patch tests were applied only after blood draws. In the original analysis: Counting gave a median of around 96,000 TCRs per sample, with values ranging from roughly 20,000 to 750,000. MiXCR was run by TCRdb on the RACE reads, yielding one entry per CDR3 protein. In this record, the V and J calls reflect TCRdb's handling and not the investigators' own analysis. The top ten hold 2% to 2.5% of the sample, which has 95,000 to 100,000 distinct CDR3 sequences, roughly an eighth seen once.

The chain carries TRBV18 and TRBJ2-7; 7 bases are a match to TRBD1. The sequence came from a woman aged 40 to 50 with alopecia areata. Some clones in this sample may be carry-over from other donors' samples. The input for sequencing was whole blood, taken in connection with sensitization to the hapten diphenylcyclopropenone (DPC). CDR3 residues: CASSPRGPYEQYF. In DNA form, the CDR3 reads TGTGCCAGCTCACCAAGGGGGCCCTACGAGCAGTACTTC.